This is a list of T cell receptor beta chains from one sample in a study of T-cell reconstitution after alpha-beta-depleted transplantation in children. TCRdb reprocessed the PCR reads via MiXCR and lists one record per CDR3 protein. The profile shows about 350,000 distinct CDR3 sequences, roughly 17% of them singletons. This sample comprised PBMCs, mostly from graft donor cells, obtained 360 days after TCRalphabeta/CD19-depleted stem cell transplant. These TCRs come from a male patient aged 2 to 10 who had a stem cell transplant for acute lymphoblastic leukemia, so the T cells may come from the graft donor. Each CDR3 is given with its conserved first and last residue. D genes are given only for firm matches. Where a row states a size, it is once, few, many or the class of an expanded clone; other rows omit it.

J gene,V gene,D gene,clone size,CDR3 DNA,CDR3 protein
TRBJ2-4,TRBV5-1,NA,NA,TGCGCCAGCAGCTTGGCCACGGAGAGTTACATTCAGTACTTC,CASSLATESYIQYF
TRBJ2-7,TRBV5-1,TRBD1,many,TGCGCCAGCAGCTTGACCGGACAGGTCGAGCAGTACTTC,CASSLTGQVEQYF
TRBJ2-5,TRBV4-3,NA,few,TGCGCCAGCAGTCTGGGGACTGGTCCGTCCCCAATCCAGTACTTC,CASSLGTGPSPIQYF
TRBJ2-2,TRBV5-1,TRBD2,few,TGCGCCAGCAGCTTACGCACCGGGACTAGCGGGATAAACCGGGGAGTCGGTGAGCTGTTTTTT,CASSLRTGTSGINRGVGELFF
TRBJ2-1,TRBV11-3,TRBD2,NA,TGTGCCAGCAGCTCAGGGACTAGCCTTTTTAATGAGCAGTTCTTC,CASSSGTSLFNEQFF
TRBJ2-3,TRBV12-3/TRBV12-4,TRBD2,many,TGTGCCAGCAGGGGGAGGGCCTGGGCAGATACGCAGTATTTT,CASRGRAWADTQYF
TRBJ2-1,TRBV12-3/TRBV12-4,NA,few,TGTGCCAGCAGTTTATCAGCAGGACCTGGGTTCTTC,CASSLSAGPGFF
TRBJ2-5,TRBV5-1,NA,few,TGCGCCAGCAGCGTAACGACCCAGTGGGAGACCCAGTACTTC,CASSVTTQWETQYF
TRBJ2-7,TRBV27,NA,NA,TGTGCCAGCAGTTTATCGGGAGCCAGCTACGAGCAGTACTTC,CASSLSGASYEQYF
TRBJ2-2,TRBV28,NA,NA,TGTGCCAGCGGGAGGAGTTTTAGCACCGGGGAGCTGTTTTTT,CASGRSFSTGELFF
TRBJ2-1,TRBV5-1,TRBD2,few,TGCGCCAGCAGCTTCTTAGCGGGAGAGTACAATGAGCAGTTCTTC,CASSFLAGEYNEQFF
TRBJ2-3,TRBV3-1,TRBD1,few,TGTGCCAGCAGCACGCGGACAGGGGGCTCGGATACGCAGTATTTT,CASSTRTGGSDTQYF
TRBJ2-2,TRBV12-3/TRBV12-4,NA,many,TGTGCCAGCACCCTTAGGACAGCGAACACCGGGGAGCTGTTTTTT,CASTLRTANTGELFF
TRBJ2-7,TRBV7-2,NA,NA,TGTGCCAGCAGCTTAGCCCCAGGGGGGAACGAGCAGTACTTC,CASSLAPGGNEQYF
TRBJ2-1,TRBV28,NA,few,TGTGCCACCAACGTTCGGGGCTACCGAAATGAGCAGTTCTTC,CATNVRGYRNEQFF
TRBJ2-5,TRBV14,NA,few,TGTGCCAGCAGCCAGCTTCGCTTACCGAAGACCCAGTACTTC,CASSQLRLPKTQYF
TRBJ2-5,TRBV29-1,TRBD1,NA,TGCAGCCTCCGACAGGGCGGTTGGGAGACCCAGTACTTC,CSLRQGGWETQYF
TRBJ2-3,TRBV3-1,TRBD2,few,TGTGCCAGCAGACTAGCGGGAGAAGATACGCAGTATTTT,CASRLAGEDTQYF
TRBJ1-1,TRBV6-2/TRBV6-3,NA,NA,TGTGCCAGCAGATACTCGAGAGGGCCGGTGAACACTGAAGCTTTCTTT,CASRYSRGPVNTEAFF
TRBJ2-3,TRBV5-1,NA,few,TGCGCCAGCAGCTTGGCCGGCATGGGGCCAGATACGCAGTATTTT,CASSLAGMGPDTQYF
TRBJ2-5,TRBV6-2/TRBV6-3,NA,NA,TGTGCCAGCAGTTACACGGCACTTTCGCAAGAGACCCAGTACTTC,CASSYTALSQETQYF
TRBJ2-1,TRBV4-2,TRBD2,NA,TGTGCCAGCAGCCAAGATCAGCGGGGTGAGCAGTTCTTC,CASSQDQRGEQFF
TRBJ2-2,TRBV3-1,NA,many,TGTGCCAGCAGCGAGTCCGGGGAGCTGTTTTTT,CASSESGELFF
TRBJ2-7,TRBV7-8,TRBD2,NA,TGTGCCAGCAGCTTCCGGGGGCTAGCGGGCTACGAGCAGTACTTC,CASSFRGLAGYEQYF
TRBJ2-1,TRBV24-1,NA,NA,TGTGCCACCAGTGATTCTGGGGAAGATGAGCAGTTCTTC,CATSDSGEDEQFF
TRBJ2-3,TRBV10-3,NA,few,TGTGCCATACGTCCGGGATCCACAGATACGCAGTATTTT,CAIRPGSTDTQYF
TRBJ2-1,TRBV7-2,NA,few,TGTGCCAGCAGCCGCGACCCCAGGGGCTACAATGAGCAGTTCTTC,CASSRDPRGYNEQFF
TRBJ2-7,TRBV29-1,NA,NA,TGCAGCGTTGAGGCGACGTACGAGCAGTACTTC,CSVEATYEQYF
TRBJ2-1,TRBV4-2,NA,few,TGTGCCAGCAGCCAAGAATTACCGGGATCCTACAATGAGCAGTTCTTC,CASSQELPGSYNEQFF
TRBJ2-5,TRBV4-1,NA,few,TGCGCCAGCAGCCAAGAAGGTGGTGATGAGACCCAGTACTTC,CASSQEGGDETQYF
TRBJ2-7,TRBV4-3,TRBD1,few,TGCGCCAGCAGCCAAGCCCACTCTCAGACAGGGAGAAATGGCGAGCAGTACTTC,CASSQAHSQTGRNGEQYF
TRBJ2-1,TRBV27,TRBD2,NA,TGTGCCAGCAGCTCACTAGCGGGAGGGCAAAATGAGCAGTTCTTC,CASSSLAGGQNEQFF
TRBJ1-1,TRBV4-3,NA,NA,TGCGCCAGCAGCCCTAAAGACCGGCGAAGGGCTTTCTTT,CASSPKDRRRAFF
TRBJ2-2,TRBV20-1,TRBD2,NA,TGCAGTGCTAGACGGGGGGGCTCACCGAACACCGGGGAGCTGTTTTTT,CSARRGGSPNTGELFF
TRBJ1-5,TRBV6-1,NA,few,TGTGCCAGCAGTGAAATGTGGAGCAATCAGCCCCAGCATTTT,CASSEMWSNQPQHF
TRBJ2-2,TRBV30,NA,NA,TGTGCCTGGACCCACGCTGGGGAGCTGTTTTTT,CAWTHAGELFF
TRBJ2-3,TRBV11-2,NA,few,TGTGCCAGCAGCTTAAGGGGGGACACCACAGATACGCAGTATTTT,CASSLRGDTTDTQYF
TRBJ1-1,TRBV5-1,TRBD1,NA,TGCGCCAGCAGCAGGGACAGGGGCTCGGAAGCTTTCTTT,CASSRDRGSEAFF
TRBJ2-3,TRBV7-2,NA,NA,TGTGCCAGCAGCTTCACTTGGAGGGATACGCAGTATTTT,CASSFTWRDTQYF
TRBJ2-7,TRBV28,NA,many,TGTGCCAGCAGTACCATATTAGCGGAAAATAGCTACGAGCAGTACTTC,CASSTILAENSYEQYF
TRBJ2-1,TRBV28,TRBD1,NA,TGTGCCAGCAGCACCCAGACAGGGGCCTACAATGAGCAGTTCTTC,CASSTQTGAYNEQFF
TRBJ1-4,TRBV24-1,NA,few,TGTGCCACCAGTGATTTAAGTGGAAAACTGTTTTTT,CATSDLSGKLFF
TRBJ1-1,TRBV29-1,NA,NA,TGCAGCGCTGGGGGGGGGAATCCCTTGAACACTGAAGCTTTCTTT,CSAGGGNPLNTEAFF
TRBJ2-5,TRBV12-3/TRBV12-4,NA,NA,TGTGCCAGCAGTTTTCTCCTCAGGGGAGAGACCCAGTACTTC,CASSFLLRGETQYF
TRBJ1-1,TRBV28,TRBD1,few,TGTGCCAGCAAAGACAGGGACACTGAAGCTTTCTTT,CASKDRDTEAFF
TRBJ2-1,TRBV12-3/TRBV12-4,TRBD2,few,TGTGCCAGCAGTTTCGGACTAGCTTTCAATGAGCAGTTCTTC,CASSFGLAFNEQFF
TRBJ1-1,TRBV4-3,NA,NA,TGCGCCAGCAGCCAAGAGGAGGTCCAATACACTGAAGCTTTCTTT,CASSQEEVQYTEAFF
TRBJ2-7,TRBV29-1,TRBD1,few,TGCAGCGGACAGGGGAGCTCCTACGAGCAGTACTTC,CSGQGSSYEQYF
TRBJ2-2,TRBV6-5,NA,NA,TGTGCCAGCACCCTGATGACCACCGGGGAGCTGTTTTTT,CASTLMTTGELFF
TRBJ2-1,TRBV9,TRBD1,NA,TGTGCCAGCAGCGTAGACGGGACAGGAAACAATGAGCAGTTCTTC,CASSVDGTGNNEQFF
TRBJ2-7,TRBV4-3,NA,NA,TGCGCCAGCAGCCAAGATACAGGGCGCTACGAGCAGTACTTC,CASSQDTGRYEQYF
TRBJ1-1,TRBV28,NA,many,TGTGCCAGCAGTTTAACAGGGAGGTCCACTGAAGCTTTCTTT,CASSLTGRSTEAFF
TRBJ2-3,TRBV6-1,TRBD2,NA,TGTGCCAGCAGTCTCGGGCTAGCGGGAGCCCCTAGCACAGATACGCAGTATTTT,CASSLGLAGAPSTDTQYF